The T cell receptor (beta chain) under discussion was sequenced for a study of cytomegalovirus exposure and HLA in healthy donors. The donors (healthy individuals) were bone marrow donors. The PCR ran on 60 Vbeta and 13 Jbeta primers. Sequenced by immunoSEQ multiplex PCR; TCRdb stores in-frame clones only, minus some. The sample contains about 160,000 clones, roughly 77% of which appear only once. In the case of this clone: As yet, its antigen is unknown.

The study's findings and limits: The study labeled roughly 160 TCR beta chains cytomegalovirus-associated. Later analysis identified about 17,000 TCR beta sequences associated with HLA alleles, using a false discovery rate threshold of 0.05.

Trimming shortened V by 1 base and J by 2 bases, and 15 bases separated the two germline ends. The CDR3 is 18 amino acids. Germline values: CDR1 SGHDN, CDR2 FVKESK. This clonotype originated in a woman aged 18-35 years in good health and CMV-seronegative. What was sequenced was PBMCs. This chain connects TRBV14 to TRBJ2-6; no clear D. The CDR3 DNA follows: TGTGCCAGCAGCCAAGGACCCAGCGTCCGGGCTGGGGCCAACGTCCTGACTTTC. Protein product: CASSQGPSVRAGANVLTF.